This TCR beta chain was observed in a study of identical twins. A universal primer site was created by template switching, with the cDNA bearing unique molecular identifiers. TCRdb reanalysed the 5' RACE reads using MiXCR and keeps one entry per CDR3 protein. The table lists around 200,000 distinct CDR3 sequences, over 8% of them singletons. Ten or more counts support this clonotype. V was clipped by 3 bases and J by 4 bases, with 13 bases between them. The CDR3 runs 14 residues. Looked up from germline, CDR1 is LGHNA and CDR2 is YSLEER. Sequencing was performed on memory (CD45RO+) T cells sorted from blood. V gene TRBV4-3 combines with J gene TRBJ2-7; D gene uncertain. The TCR was taken from a woman between 18 and 29 years old in good health. This chain's CDR3 is CASSQDTFVYEQYF. CDR3 bases: TGCGCCAGCAGCCAGGATACTTTCGTATACGAGCAGTACTTC.